This TCR beta chain emerged from a study of T cell repertoires in cytomegalovirus infection. Study context: Recently identified HLA-C-restricted CMV epitopes and well-studied HLA-B-restricted CMV epitopes were used by the study. Based on public TCR beta signatures, there were indications of CMV infection and of a matching HLA type. Study outcomes and limitations: HLA-C-restricted CMV clonotypes gave the most frequent clonotype in two of eight donors. The cumulative frequency of public TCR beta families distinguished individuals who carried CMV together with the relevant HLA.

CDR3 length equals 14 residues. V lost 5 bases to trimming and J lost 5 bases; unmatched junction nucleotides: 4. Germline V gives CDR1 SGHTA, CDR2 FQGNSA. This clonotype was observed many times. What it binds is unknown. MiXCR, applied by TCRdb to the reads, yields one record per CDR3 protein. The repertoire holds hundreds of thousands of distinct CDR3 sequences, about 42% seen once, with 40% to 50% in the top ten. The sequenced sample was cultured PBMCs, obtained from culture after CMV antigen stimulation. This TCR was sampled from a human donor in good health (CMV status not recorded). Some clones in this sample may be carry-over from other donors' samples. The rearrangement links TRBV7-2 to TRBJ2-7; 12 bases match TRBD2. CDR3: CASSPRLAGDEQYF. The CDR3 nucleotides read TGTGCCAGCAGCCCGAGACTAGCGGGAGACGAGCAGTACTTC.